This T cell receptor (beta chain) derives from a study of cytomegalovirus exposure and HLA in healthy donors. Repertoires were generated with immunoSEQ multiplex PCR, while TCRdb's copy carries only in-frame clones and drops some. This sample yields 220,000 or so clones, of which 87% are seen a single time; about 2% belongs to the top ten. The germline gives CDR1 LNHDA, CDR2 SQIVND (reference sequence). V was clipped by 6 bases and J by 5 bases, with 16 bases between them. This CDR3 is 14 amino acids long. Sample: PBMCs. The chain is built from TRBV19 and TRBJ1-1; D is perhaps TRBD1 (6 bases). This clonotype originated in a young woman in good health and CMV-seropositive. Written as DNA, the CDR3 is TGTGCCAGTAGCATCAACCGGGACAAGACTGAAGCTTTCTTT. It is translated as CASSINRDKTEAFF.